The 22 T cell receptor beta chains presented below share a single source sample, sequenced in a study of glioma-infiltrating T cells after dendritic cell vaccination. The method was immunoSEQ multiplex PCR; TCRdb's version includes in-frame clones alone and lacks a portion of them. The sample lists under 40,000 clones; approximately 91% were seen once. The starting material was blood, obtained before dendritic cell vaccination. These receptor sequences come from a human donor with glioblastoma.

The CDR3 loop reads CASSYQRQPQHF. The CDR3 nucleotides are TGTGCCAGTAGTTATCAGAGGCAGCCCCAGCATTTT. V usage is TRBV19 and J usage is TRBJ1-5; D unclear. Germline CDR1 LNHDA, CDR2 SQIVND (reference sequence). The ends were cut back, 5 bases at V and 7 bases at J, with 9 bases in the middle. The CDR3 spans 12 residues.

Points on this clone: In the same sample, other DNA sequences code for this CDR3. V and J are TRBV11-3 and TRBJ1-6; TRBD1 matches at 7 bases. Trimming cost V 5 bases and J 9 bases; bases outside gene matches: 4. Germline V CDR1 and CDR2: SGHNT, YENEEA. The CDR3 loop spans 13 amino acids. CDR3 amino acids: CASSEGAVSPLHF. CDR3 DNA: TGTGCCAGCAGCGAGGGGGCAGTTTCACCCCTCCACTTT.

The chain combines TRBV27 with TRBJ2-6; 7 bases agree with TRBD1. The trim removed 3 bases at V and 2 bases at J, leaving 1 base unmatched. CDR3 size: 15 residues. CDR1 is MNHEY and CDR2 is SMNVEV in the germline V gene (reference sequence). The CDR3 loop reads CASSFQGAGANVLTF. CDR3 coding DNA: TGTGCCAGCAGTTTCCAGGGGGCTGGGGCCAACGTCCTGACTTTC.

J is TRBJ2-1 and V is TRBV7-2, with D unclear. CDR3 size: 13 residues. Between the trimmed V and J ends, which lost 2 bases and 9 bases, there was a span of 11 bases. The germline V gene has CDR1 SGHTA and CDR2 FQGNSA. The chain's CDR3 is CASSLIEFIEQFF. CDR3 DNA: TGTGCCAGCAGCTTAATAGAGTTTATTGAGCAGTTCTTC.

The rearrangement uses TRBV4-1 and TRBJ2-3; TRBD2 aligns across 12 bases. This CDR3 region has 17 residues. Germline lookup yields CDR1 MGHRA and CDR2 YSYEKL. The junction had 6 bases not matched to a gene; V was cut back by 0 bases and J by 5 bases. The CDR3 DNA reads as TGCGCCAGCAGCCAAGACCCTAGCGGGGGGGCCCTAGATACGCAGTATTTT. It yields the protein CASSQDPSGGALDTQYF.

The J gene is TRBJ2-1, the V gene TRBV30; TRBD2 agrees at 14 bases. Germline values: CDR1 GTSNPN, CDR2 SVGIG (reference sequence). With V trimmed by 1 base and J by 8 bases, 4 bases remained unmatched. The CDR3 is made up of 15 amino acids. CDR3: CAWSAGLAGEDEQFF. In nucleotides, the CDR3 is TGTGCCTGGAGTGCGGGACTAGCGGGGGAGGATGAGCAGTTCTTC.

The CDR3 coding sequence is TGTGCCAGCAACTTTCGGGGGGGGCACAATCAGCCCCAGCATTTT. This gives the protein CASNFRGGHNQPQHF. The rearrangement links TRBV28 to TRBJ1-5; D possibly corresponds to TRBD1 (6 bases). This CDR3 is built from 15 residues. Trimming removed 7 bases at V and 3 bases at J, with 16 bases between. Per the germline V gene, CDR1 is MDHEN and CDR2 is SYDVKM.

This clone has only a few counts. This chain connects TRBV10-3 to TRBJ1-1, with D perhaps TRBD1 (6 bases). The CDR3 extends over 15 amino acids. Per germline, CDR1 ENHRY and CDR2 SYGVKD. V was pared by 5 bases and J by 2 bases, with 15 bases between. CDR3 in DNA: TGTGCCATCAGTAACGAAGCGACAGGTAACACTGAAGCTTTCTTT. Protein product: CAISNEATGNTEAFF.

The CDR3 protein is CASSIEASYNEQFF. CDR3 nucleotide sequence: TGTGCCAGTAGTATAGAGGCAAGCTACAATGAGCAGTTCTTC. The rearrangement links TRBV19 to TRBJ2-1; D uncertain. This CDR3 has 14 residues. V lost 0 bases and J lost 3, with 6 bases in between. From germline, CDR1 is LNHDA and CDR2 SQIVND (reference sequence).

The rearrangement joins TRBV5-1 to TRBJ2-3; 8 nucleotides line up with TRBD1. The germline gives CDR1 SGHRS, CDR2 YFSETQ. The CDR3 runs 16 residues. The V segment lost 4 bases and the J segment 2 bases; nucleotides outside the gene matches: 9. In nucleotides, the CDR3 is TGCGCCAGCAGCGAATCCGGACAGGGTGCCACAGATACGCAGTATTTT. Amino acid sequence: CASSESGQGATDTQYF.

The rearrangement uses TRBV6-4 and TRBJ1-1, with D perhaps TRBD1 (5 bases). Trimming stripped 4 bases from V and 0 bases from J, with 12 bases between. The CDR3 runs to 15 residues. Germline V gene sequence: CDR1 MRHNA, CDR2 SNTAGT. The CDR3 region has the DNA TGTGCCAGCAGTGCCGAGGCAGGGATGAACACTGAAGCTTTCTTT. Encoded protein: CASSAEAGMNTEAFF.

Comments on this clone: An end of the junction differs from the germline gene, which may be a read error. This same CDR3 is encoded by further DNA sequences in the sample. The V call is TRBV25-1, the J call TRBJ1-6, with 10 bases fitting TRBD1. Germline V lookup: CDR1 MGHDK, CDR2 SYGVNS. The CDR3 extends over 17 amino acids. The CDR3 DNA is TGTGCCAGCAGTGGTTGGGACAGGGGTGTTCTTAATTCCCCCCTCCACTTT. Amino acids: CASSGWDRGVLNSPLHF.

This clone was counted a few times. The DNA of the CDR3 is TGTGCCAGCAGCTTAGGTTCAGGGGCTAACTATGGCTACACCTTC. This gives the protein CASSLGSGANYGYTF. V usage is TRBV7-8 and J usage is TRBJ1-2; possibly TRBD1 for D (6 bases). V lost 1 base and J 0 bases, leaving 9 bases between the germline ends. The germline CDR1 and CDR2 sequences are SGHVS and FQNEAQ. The CDR3 has 15 amino acids.

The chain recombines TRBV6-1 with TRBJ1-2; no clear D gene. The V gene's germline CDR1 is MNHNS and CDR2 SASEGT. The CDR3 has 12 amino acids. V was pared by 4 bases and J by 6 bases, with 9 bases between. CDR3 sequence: CASSGYLDGYTF. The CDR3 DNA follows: TGTGCCAGCAGTGGATACTTGGATGGCTACACCTTC.

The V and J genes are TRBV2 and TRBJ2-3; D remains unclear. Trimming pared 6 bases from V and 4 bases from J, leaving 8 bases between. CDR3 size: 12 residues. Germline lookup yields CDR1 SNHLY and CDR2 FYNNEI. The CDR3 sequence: CASRPVADTQYF. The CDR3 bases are TGTGCCAGCAGACCGGTGGCAGATACGCAGTATTTT.

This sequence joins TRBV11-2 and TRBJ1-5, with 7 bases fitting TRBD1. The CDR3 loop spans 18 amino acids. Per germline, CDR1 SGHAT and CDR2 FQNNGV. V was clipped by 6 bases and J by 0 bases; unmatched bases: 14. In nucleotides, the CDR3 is TGTGCCAGCAGTCCGCGGAGGGACAGTTGGTTTAGCAATCAGCCCCAGCATTTT. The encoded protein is CASSPRRDSWFSNQPQHF.

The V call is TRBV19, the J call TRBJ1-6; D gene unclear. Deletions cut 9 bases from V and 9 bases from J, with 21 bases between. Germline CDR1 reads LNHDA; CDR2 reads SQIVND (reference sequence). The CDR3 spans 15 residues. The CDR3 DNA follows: TGTGCCAGCTCAGTAACGAATACGATAACTTCACCCCTCCACTTT. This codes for CASSVTNTITSPLHF.

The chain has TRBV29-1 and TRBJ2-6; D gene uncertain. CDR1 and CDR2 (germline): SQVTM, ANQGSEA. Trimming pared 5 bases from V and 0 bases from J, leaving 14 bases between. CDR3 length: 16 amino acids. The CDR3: CSVSGLNISGANVLTF. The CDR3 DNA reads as TGCAGCGTTTCGGGTCTTAATATCTCTGGGGCCAACGTCCTGACTTTC.

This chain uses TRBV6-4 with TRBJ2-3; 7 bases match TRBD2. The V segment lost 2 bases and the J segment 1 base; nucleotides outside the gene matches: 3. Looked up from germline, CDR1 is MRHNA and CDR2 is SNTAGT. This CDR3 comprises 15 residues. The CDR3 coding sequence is TGTGCCAGCAGTGACAAAAGCGGGGGCACAGATACGCAGTATTTT. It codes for CASSDKSGGTDTQYF.

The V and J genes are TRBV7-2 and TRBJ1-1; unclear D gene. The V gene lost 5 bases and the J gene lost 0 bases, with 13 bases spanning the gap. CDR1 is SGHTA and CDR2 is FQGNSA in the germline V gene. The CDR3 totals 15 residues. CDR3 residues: CASSPQRGLNTEAFF. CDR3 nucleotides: TGTGCCAGCAGCCCCCAACGGGGATTGAACACTGAAGCTTTCTTT.

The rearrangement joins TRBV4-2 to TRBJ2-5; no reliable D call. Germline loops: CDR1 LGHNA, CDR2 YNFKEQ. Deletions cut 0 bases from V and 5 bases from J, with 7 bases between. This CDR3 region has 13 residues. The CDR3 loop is CASSQDRMETQYF. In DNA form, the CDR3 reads TGTGCCAGCAGCCAAGACAGGATGGAGACCCAGTACTTC.

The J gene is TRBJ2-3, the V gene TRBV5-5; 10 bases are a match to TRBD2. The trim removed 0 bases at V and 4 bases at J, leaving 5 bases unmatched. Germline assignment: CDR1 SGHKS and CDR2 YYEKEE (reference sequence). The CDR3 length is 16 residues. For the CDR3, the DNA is TGTGCCAGCAGCTTGGGTCTAGCGGGGGTGGCAGATACGCAGTATTTT. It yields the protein CASSLGLAGVADTQYF.